The next 14 T cell receptor beta chains were all read from a single sample in a study of a mutant IDH1 vaccine in newly diagnosed glioma. Time point of the sample: week 23, last vaccination. Vaccination used 300 ug of mutant IDH1 20-mer peptide per dose, with topical imiquimod. Some clones are missing from TCRdb's copy, which holds only in-frame ones; the method was immunoSEQ multiplex PCR. The sample includes roughly 38,000 clones, about 75% of them seen just once. These receptors have no identified antigens. The input for sequencing was PBMCs, taken from a glioma patient whose treatment included an IDH1 peptide vaccine. These receptor sequences come from a man in his fifties with glioma.

V usage is TRBV9 and J usage is TRBJ2-7, with 10 bases that match TRBD1. V was pared by 3 bases and J by 3 bases, with 3 bases of the junction left unmatched. Germline V gene sequence: CDR1 SGDLS, CDR2 YYNGEE. The CDR3 has 14 amino acids. Written as DNA, the CDR3 is TGTGCCAGCAGCGCAAGGACAGGGGGCTACGAGCAGTACTTC. Protein product: CASSARTGGYEQYF.

There are a few counts of this clone. The gene calls are TRBV6-1 and TRBJ2-3; the D is unclear. Trimming cost V 1 base and J 4 bases, with 6 bases left between them. The length of the CDR3 is 13 residues. Germline CDR1 and CDR2: MNHNS and SASEGT. CDR3 DNA: TGTGCCAGCAGTGAAGACACTGCAGATACGCAGTATTTT. Protein product: CASSEDTADTQYF.

This clone has only a few counts. This chain joins TRBV27 and TRBJ2-2, with 12 bases that match TRBD2. The CDR3 has 17 amino acids. Germline values: CDR1 MNHEY, CDR2 SMNVEV (reference sequence). Losses at the gene ends were 4 bases for V and 5 bases for J; bases not matched to a gene: 8. The CDR3 bases are TGTGCCAGCAGTTGGGCTAGCGGGGGGGCCGGGACCGGGGAGCTGTTTTTT. Translating it yields CASSWASGGAGTGELFF.

The chain is built from TRBV18 and TRBJ2-6, with TRBD1 identical over 7 bases. In germline, CDR1 is KGHSH, CDR2 LQKENI. This CDR3 has 17 residues. With 6 bases clipped from V and 4 bases from J, the junction kept 12 bases outside the gene matches. CDR3 protein: CASSAQGIRGGANVLTF. In nucleotides, the CDR3 is TGTGCCAGCTCCGCACAGGGGATAAGAGGAGGGGCCAACGTCCTGACTTTC.

The chain couples TRBV20-1 to TRBJ1-2; TRBD1 aligns across 7 bases. CDR3 length: 11 amino acids. With 5 bases clipped from V and 8 bases from J, the junction kept 5 bases outside the gene matches. Per the germline V gene, CDR1 is DFQATT and CDR2 is SNEGSKA (reference sequence). CDR3 loop: CSAYRGKGYTF. Here the CDR3 DNA reads TGCAGTGCTTACAGGGGAAAGGGCTACACCTTC.

The J gene is TRBJ2-2, the V gene TRBV10-2, with 7 positions matching TRBD2. The CDR3 sequence is 16 residues long. CDR1 and CDR2 from the germline V gene are WSHSY and SAAADI. The ends lost 2 bases at V and 5 bases at J; junction bases unmatched: 8. The CDR3 region is CASSERVGGGTGELFF. The CDR3 DNA sequence: TGCGCCAGCAGTGAGCGGGTCGGCGGGGGAACCGGGGAGCTGTTTTTT.

The V call is TRBV14, the J call TRBJ1-3, with TRBD1 as a possible D gene (5 bases). Trimming left V 4 bases short and J 4 bases short, with 17 bases between. CDR1 and CDR2 (germline): SGHDN, FVKESK. This CDR3 has 16 residues. The CDR3: CASSPQGPGKGNTIYF. The CDR3 nucleotides are TGTGCCAGCAGCCCCCAGGGCCCGGGAAAGGGAAACACCATATATTTT.

V gene TRBV6-5 combines with J gene TRBJ1-1; weak D call: TRBD1 (6 bases). V lost 0 bases, J lost 0 bases, and 8 bases lay in between. Germline V gives CDR1 MNHEY, CDR2 SVGAGI. The CDR3 is made up of 15 amino acids. The CDR3 nucleotides are TGTGCCAGCAGTTACTCGGACAGTATGAACACTGAAGCTTTCTTT. Amino acid sequence: CASSYSDSMNTEAFF.

The chain is built from TRBV30 and TRBJ1-2; weak D call: TRBD1 (6 bases). Germline V gene data show CDR1 as GTSNPN and CDR2 as SVGIG (reference sequence). The CDR3 contains 15 residues. V lost 0 bases to trimming and J lost 2 bases, with 13 bases between them. Here the CDR3 DNA reads TGTGCCTGGAGTGTACGAGGGGGAGGGAACTATGGCTACACCTTC. The encoded protein is CAWSVRGGGNYGYTF.

This clone has just one count. This rearrangement joins TRBV5-4 to TRBJ2-3; D gene uncertain. CDR3 length: 14 residues. CDR1 and CDR2 (germline): SGHNT, YYREEE (reference sequence). V was cut by 1 base and J by 2 bases, with 8 bases left in between. The CDR3 here is CASSLRDNTDTQYF. The CDR3 DNA sequence: TGTGCCAGCAGCTTGAGAGATAACACAGATACGCAGTATTTT.

V gene TRBV7-2 combines with J gene TRBJ1-5, with 8 bases lining up with TRBD1. CDR3 size: 14 residues. The germline CDR1 and CDR2 sequences are SGHTA and FQGNSA. Germline trimming cut 5 bases from V and 6 bases from J; bases unmatched to any gene: 6. The CDR3 DNA follows: TGTGCCAGCAGCGAGGACAGGGACACTCAGCCCCAGCATTTT. The encoded protein is CASSEDRDTQPQHF.

V and J are TRBV12-5 and TRBJ2-1, with D uncertain. This CDR3 has 11 amino acids. V shed 2 bases and J shed 7 bases, with 3 bases lying between them. CDR1 and CDR2 (germline): LGHNT, FRNRAP. The CDR3 loop is CASGLRNEQFF. The CDR3 nucleotides are TGTGCTAGTGGTTTGAGGAATGAGCAGTTCTTC.

The chain has TRBV29-1 and TRBJ1-1; D unresolved. CDR1 and CDR2 (germline): SQVTM, ANQGSEA. Trimming cost V 3 bases and J 6 bases, with 8 bases left between them. The CDR3 contains 11 residues. The CDR3 DNA reads as TGCAGCGTTGATGGGGTCTCTGAAGCTTTCTTT. Protein sequence: CSVDGVSEAFF.

This chain connects TRBV9 to TRBJ2-1; D is ambiguous. Trimming removed 2 bases at V and 7 bases at J, with 10 bases between. The CDR3 totals 13 residues. Looked up from germline, CDR1 is SGDLS and CDR2 is YYNGEE. The CDR3 DNA reads TGTGCCAGCAGCGTCGTCCCCCTAAATGAGCAGTTCTTC. This gives the protein CASSVVPLNEQFF. Together with reference TRBV9 and TRBJ2-1, the CDR3 gives the full variable domain: DSGVTQTPKHLITATGQRVTLRCSPRSGDLSVYWYQQSLDQGLQFLIQYYNGEERAKGNILERFSAQQFPDLHSELNLSSLELGDSALYFCASSVVPLNEQFFGPGTRLTVL.